A single T cell receptor beta chain is shown here with its context. Its antigen remains unidentified. The data are from a study of T cell responses to AZD1222 COVID-19 vaccine. TCRdb's table, derived via immunoSEQ multiplex PCR, lists solely in-frame clones and lacks some. This repertoire shows tens of thousands of clones, around 87% found once; its top ten account for 9% to 14%. General observations from the study: Vaccine-associated CD4 TCRs ranged over spike, dominating at 160-218 and 743-854. Nearly half of spike-specific TCRs reportedly go after variant regions that carry no mutations. Recipients of AZD1222 seropositive at baseline numbered only 5 or 6. Repertoire collection took place solely once the T cell response had peaked.

This sequence was found in an adult who received the AZD1222 COVID-19 vaccine. Sequenced here: peripheral blood, sampled 28 days after the second AZD1222 dose.

The CDR3 coding sequence is TGTGCCAGCAGCTTGGGGGGGAGTGAGCAGTTCTTC. Its translation is CASSLGGSEQFF. The genes are TRBV5-6 and TRBJ2-1; the D call may be TRBD1 or TRBD2 (5 bases each). The V gene lost 0 bases and the J gene lost 9 bases, with 7 bases spanning the gap. The CDR3 totals 12 residues. The germline gives CDR1 SGHDT, CDR2 YYEEEE. Filled out from reference TRBV5-6 and TRBJ2-1, the complete variable domain reads DAGVTQSPTHLIKTRGQQVTLRCSPKSGHDTVSWYQQALGQGPQFIFQYYEEEERQRGNFPDRFSGHQFPNYSSELNVNALLLGDSALYLCASSLGGSEQFFGPGTRLTVL.